This T cell receptor (beta chain) appears in the sequencing data of a study of blood T cell repertoires in COVID-19. Looking at the study overall: There were acute and convalescent COVID-19 samples, and they came from the United States, Italy and Spain. The analysed material was cDNA or gDNA that came from T cells, B-cell-depleted T cells, or PBMCs.

How the authors handled the data: Scientists estimated how many nucleated cells there were by amplifying reference gene primers. Profiling relied on immunoSEQ multiplex PCR, and the TCRdb table lists in-frame clones only, not all of them. V and J calls and clone size are as listed in that table; D and trimming were resolved from the DNA. The table records approximately 170,000 clones, roughly 84% of them present only once. The germline CDR1 and CDR2 sequences are ENHRY and SYGVKD. Losses at the gene ends were 3 bases for V and 0 bases for J; bases not matched to a gene: 12. This CDR3 spans 18 amino acids.

The sequence derives from a woman aged 80 or older with active or convalescent COVID-19. The V gene is TRBV10-3, the J gene TRBJ1-1, with 8 nucleotides matching TRBD1. Sequenced material: peripheral blood. The CDR3 coding sequence is TGTGCCATCAGTGATTCCGACAGGGGTGTAGGCATGAACACTGAAGCTTTCTTT. This translates into CAISDSDRGVGMNTEAFF.